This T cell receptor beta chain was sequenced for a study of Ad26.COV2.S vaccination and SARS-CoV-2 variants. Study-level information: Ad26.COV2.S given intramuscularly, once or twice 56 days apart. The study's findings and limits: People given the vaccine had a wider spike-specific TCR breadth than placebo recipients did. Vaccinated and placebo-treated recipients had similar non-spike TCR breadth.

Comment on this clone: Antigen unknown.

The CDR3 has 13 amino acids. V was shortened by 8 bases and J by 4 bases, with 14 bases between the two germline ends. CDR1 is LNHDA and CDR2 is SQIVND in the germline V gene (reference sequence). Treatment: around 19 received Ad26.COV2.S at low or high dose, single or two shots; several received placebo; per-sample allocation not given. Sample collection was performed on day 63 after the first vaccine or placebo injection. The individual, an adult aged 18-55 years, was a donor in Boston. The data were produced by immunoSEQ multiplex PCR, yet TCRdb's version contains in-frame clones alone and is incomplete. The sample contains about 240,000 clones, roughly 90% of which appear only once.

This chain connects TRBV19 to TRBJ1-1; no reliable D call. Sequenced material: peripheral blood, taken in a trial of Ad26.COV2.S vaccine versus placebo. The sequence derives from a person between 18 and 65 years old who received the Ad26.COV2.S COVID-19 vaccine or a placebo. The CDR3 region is CASLGRRATEAFF. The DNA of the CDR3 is TGTGCCAGTCTTGGACGGCGGGCCACTGAAGCTTTCTTT. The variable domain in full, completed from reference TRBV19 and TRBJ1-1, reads DGGITQSPKYLFRKEGQNVTLSCEQNLNHDAMYWYRQDPGQGLRLIYYSQIVNDFQKGDIAEGYSVSREKKESFPLTVTSAQKNPTAFYLCASLGRRATEAFFGQGTRLTVV.